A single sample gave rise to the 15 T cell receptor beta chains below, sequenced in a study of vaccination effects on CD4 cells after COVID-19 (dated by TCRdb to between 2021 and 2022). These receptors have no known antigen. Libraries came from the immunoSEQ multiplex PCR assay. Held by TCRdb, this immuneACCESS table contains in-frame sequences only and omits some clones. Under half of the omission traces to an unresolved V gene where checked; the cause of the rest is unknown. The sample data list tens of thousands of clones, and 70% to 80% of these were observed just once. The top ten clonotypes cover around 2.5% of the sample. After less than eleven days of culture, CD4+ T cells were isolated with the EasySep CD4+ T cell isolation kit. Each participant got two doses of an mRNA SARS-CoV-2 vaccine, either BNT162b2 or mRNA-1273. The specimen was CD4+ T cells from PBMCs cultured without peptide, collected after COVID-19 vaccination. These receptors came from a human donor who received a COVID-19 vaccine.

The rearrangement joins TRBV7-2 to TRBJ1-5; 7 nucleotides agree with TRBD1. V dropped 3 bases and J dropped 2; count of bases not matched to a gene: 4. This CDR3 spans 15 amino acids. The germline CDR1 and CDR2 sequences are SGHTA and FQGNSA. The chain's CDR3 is CASSLGGTGNQPQHF. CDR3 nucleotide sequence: TGTGCCAGCAGCTTGGGGGGGACAGGCAATCAGCCCCAGCATTTT.

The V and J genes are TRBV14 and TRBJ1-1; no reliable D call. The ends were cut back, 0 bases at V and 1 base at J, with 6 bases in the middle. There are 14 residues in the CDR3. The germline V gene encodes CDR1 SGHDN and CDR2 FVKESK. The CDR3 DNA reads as TGTGCCAGCAGCCAAGAGTTTCCGAACACTGAAGCTTTCTTT. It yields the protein CASSQEFPNTEAFF.

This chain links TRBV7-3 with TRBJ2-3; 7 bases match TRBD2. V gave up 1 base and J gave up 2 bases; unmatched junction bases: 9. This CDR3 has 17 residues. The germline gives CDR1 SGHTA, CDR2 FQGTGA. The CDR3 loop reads CASSLIGGVGNTDTQYF. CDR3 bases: TGTGCCAGCAGCTTAATTGGGGGGGTAGGGAACACAGATACGCAGTATTTT.

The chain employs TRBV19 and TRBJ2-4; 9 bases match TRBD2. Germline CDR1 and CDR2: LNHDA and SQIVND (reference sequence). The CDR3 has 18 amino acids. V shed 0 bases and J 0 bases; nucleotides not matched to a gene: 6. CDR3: CASSIDGAGGLAKNIQYF. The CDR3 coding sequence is TGTGCCAGTAGTATAGATGGGGCGGGGGGGCTAGCCAAAAACATTCAGTACTTC.

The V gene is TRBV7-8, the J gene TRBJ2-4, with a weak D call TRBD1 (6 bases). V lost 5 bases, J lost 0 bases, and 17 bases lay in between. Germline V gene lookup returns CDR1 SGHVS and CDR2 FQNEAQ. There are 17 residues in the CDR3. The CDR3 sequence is CASSPTGTTLAKNIQYF. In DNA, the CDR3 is TGTGCCAGCAGCCCCACCGGGACAACCTTAGCCAAAAACATTCAGTACTTC.

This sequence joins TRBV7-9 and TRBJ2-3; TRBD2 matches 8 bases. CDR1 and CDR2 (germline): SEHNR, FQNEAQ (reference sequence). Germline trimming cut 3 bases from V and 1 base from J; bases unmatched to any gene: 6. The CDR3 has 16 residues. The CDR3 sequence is CASSFGSGGGTDTQYF. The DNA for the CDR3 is TGTGCCAGCAGCTTCGGGAGCGGGGGCGGCACAGATACGCAGTATTTT.

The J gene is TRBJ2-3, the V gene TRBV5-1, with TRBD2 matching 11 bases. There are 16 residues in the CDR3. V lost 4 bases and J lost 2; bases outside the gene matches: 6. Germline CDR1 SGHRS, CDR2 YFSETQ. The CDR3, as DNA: TGCGCCAGCAGCCCGAGACTAGCGGGGTCCACAGATACGCAGTATTTT. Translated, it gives CASSPRLAGSTDTQYF.

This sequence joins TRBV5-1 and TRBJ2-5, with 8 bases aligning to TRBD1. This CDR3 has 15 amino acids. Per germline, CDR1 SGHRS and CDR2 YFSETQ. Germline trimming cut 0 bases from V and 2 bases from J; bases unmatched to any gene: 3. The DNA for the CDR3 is TGCGCCAGCAGCTTGGCGGGACAGGAACAAGAGACCCAGTACTTC. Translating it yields CASSLAGQEQETQYF.

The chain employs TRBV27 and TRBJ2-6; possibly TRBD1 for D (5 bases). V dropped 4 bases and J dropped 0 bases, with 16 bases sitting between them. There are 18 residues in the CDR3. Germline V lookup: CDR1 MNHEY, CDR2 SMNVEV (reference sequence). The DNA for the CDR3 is TGTGCCAGCAGTTCGACAGTAGGCCCGCTCTCTGGGGCCAACGTCCTGACTTTC. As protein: CASSSTVGPLSGANVLTF. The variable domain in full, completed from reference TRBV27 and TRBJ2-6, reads EAQVTQNPRYLITVTGKKLTVTCSQNMNHEYMSWYRQDPGLGLRQIYYSMNVEVTDKGDVPEGYKVSRKEKRNFPLILESPSPNQTSLYFCASSSTVGPLSGANVLTFGAGSRLTVL.

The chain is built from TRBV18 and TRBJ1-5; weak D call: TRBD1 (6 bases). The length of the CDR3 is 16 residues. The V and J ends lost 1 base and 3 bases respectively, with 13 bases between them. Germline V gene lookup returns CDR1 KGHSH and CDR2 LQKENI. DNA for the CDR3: TGTGCCAGCTCACCACTCGCGGGACAAATCAATCAGCCCCAGCATTTT. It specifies CASSPLAGQINQPQHF.

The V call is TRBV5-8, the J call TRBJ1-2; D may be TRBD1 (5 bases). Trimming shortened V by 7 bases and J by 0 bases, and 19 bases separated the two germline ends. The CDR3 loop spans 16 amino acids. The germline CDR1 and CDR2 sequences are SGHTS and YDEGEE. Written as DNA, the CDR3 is TGTGCCAGCGCCGCGTTTCGGGGCAGAGCTAACTATGGCTACACCTTC. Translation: CASAAFRGRANYGYTF.

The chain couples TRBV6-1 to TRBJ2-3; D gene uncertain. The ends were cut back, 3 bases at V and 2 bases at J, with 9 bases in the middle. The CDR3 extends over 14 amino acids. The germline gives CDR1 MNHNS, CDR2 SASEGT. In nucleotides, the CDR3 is TGTGCCAGCAGTGATCTCAGACCCACAGATACGCAGTATTTT. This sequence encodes CASSDLRPTDTQYF.

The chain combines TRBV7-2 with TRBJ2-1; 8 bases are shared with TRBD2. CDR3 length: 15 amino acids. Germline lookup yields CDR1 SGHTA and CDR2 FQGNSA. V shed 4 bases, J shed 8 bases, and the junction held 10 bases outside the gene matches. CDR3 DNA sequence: TGTGCCAGCAGCTCCCTCGGGGGGGGATTCGATGAGCAGTTCTTC. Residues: CASSSLGGGFDEQFF.

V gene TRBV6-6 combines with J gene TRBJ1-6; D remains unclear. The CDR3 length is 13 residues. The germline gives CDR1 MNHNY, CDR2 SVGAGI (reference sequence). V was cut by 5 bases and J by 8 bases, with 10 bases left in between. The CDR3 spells CASSPGGDSPLHF. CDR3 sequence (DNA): TGTGCCAGCAGTCCAGGAGGCGATTCACCCCTCCACTTT.

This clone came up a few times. The CDR3 DNA reads TGTGCCAGCCGACCCAAGAACCTTGATACCCAGTACTTC. Encoded protein: CASRPKNLDTQYF. The rearrangement joins TRBV19 to TRBJ2-5; D gene uncertain. Germline CDR1 LNHDA, CDR2 SQIVND (reference sequence). With 9 bases removed from V and 8 bases from J, the gap between germline ends came to 19 bases. The length of the CDR3 is 13 residues.